Presented here are 10 T cell receptor beta chains from one specimen sequenced in a study of cytomegalovirus exposure and HLA in healthy donors. The PCR used 60 Vbeta and 13 Jbeta primers. Profiled with immunoSEQ multiplex PCR; TCRdb holds only in-frame clones, not every one. This sample has around 140,000 clones, with roughly 80% found just once. Material for sequencing was PBMCs. The receptors come from a woman between 50 and 59 years old in good health and CMV-seropositive.

This clone came up a few times. The chain links TRBV15 to TRBJ1-1; a weak D match, TRBD1 (5 bases). The germline V gene encodes CDR1 LNHNV and CDR2 YYDKDF (reference sequence). Between the trimmed V and J ends, which lost 3 bases and 0 bases, there was a span of 11 bases. The CDR3 has 15 amino acids. Here the CDR3 DNA reads TGTGCCACCAGCAGCAGGGCGTTTATGAACACTGAAGCTTTCTTT. Translation: CATSSRAFMNTEAFF.

V gene TRBV5-1 combines with J gene TRBJ2-1; possible D gene TRBD1, 5 bases. CDR1 SGHRS and CDR2 YFSETQ come from the germline V gene. There are 20 residues in the CDR3. Trimming removed 0 bases at V and 0 bases at J, with 22 bases between. CDR3 loop: CASSLEAQGALRTSYNEQFF. The CDR3 bases are TGCGCCAGCAGCTTGGAGGCGCAAGGGGCCCTGAGGACCTCCTACAATGAGCAGTTCTTC.

The chain carries TRBV4-3 and TRBJ2-6; 13 bases agree with TRBD2. CDR3 length equals 20 residues. Germline lookup yields CDR1 LGHNA and CDR2 YSLEER. Trimming took 2 bases from V and 4 from J; bases not matched to a gene: 11. The chain's CDR3 is CASSQTQTSGGPLGANVLTF. CDR3 DNA sequence: TGCGCCAGCAGCCAAACACAGACTAGCGGGGGGCCCTTGGGGGCCAACGTCCTGACTTTC.

This chain connects TRBV9 to TRBJ1-3; 7 bases are a match to TRBD1. This CDR3 is built from 14 residues. Trimming removed 3 bases from V and 8 bases from J; junction bases left unmatched: 8. Germline CDR1 SGDLS, CDR2 YYNGEE. The CDR3 loop reads CASSARTGGDTIYF. The CDR3 DNA is TGTGCCAGCAGCGCGCGGACAGGAGGAGACACCATATATTTT.

Worth noting for this clone: Compared with germline, one end of the junction differs, possibly owing to a read error. The V call is TRBV7-7, the J call TRBJ2-5, with D tentatively TRBD1 (6 bases). Germline CDR1 is SSHAT and CDR2 is FNYEAQ (reference sequence). There are 14 residues in the CDR3. The CDR3 protein is CASSATGDQETQYF. The CDR3 DNA reads as TGTGCTAGCAGCGCGACAGGTGACCAAGAGACCCAGTACTTC. Looking up the rest from reference TRBV7-7 and TRBJ2-5 gives the full variable domain: GAGVSQSPRYKVTKRGQDVTLRCDPISSHATLYWYQQALGQGPEFLTYFNYEAQPDKSGLPSDRFSAERPEGSISTLTIQRTEQRDSAMYRCASSATGDQETQYFGPGTRLLVL.

The DNA for the CDR3 is TGTGCCAGCAGCGCCACAGAGAGGAACACTGAAGCTTTCTTT. Translation: CASSATERNTEAFF. This chain connects TRBV9 to TRBJ1-1; no reliable D call. The V end was cut by 3 bases, the J end by 1 base, with 10 bases between. This CDR3 is 14 amino acids long. The germline gives CDR1 SGDLS, CDR2 YYNGEE.

The genes are TRBV30 and TRBJ2-1; unclear D gene. CDR1 GTSNPN and CDR2 SVGIG come from the germline V gene (reference sequence). V lost 3 bases and J lost 7, with 25 bases in between. CDR3 length: 17 residues. This chain's CDR3 is CAWREMPGPRGMNEQFF. Written as DNA, the CDR3 is TGTGCCTGGAGGGAAATGCCGGGTCCCCGTGGTATGAATGAGCAGTTCTTC.

The V and J genes are TRBV25-1 and TRBJ1-1; no reliable D call. The CDR3 spans 13 residues. The V gene lost 6 bases and the J gene lost 1 base, with 9 bases spanning the gap. CDR1 is MGHDK and CDR2 is SYGVNS in the germline V gene. The CDR3 DNA reads TGTGCCAGCAGCCAGCGGGAGAACACTGAAGCTTTCTTT. Translation: CASSQRENTEAFF.

The V call is TRBV4-2, the J call TRBJ2-3, with a possible D match to TRBD2 (5 bases). CDR1 is LGHNA and CDR2 is YNFKEQ in the germline V gene. The CDR3 has 15 residues. V gave up 0 bases and J gave up 5 bases, with 12 bases separating them. CDR3 region: CASSQEHTSLDTQYF. The CDR3 coding sequence is TGTGCCAGCAGCCAAGAACATACTAGTCTAGATACGCAGTATTTT.

CDR3 DNA sequence: TGTGCCAGCAGCTTAGGGCAGGGTATCTACGAGCAGTACTTC. It codes for CASSLGQGIYEQYF. This chain joins TRBV7-9 and TRBJ2-7; a weak D match, TRBD1 (5 bases). The germline V gene has CDR1 SEHNR and CDR2 FQNEAQ (reference sequence). V dropped 1 base and J dropped 3 bases, with 10 bases sitting between them. CDR3 length: 14 residues.